The source of this TCR beta chain is a study of blood T cells in healthy people across ages (dated by TCRdb to the mid-2010s). Turning to the overall study: In model experiments, template switching captured roughly one uniquely barcoded TCR beta cDNA molecule for every two T cells. Age-related changes in TCR beta repertoire diversity were measured in the study by deep sequencing normalized with unique cDNA molecular identifiers. Four age groups were formed from the donors: young (average roughly 15 years), middle-aged (around 39), aged (over 55) and long-lived (roughly 88). To avoid experimental bias, donors of different ages were randomly spread across the sequencing lanes. The study analyzed two additional independent replicas of 1 million unique cDNA reads from the same blood draw for two donors, one aged 18 to 29 and one aged 80 or older. Study-wide findings and limitations: There was a strong correlation between observed TCR beta diversity and the percentage of naive T cells measured by flow cytometry. Estimates of total diversity based on one million sequenced T cells were considered lower bounds and underestimates. Since profiling was done on bulk unsorted PBMCs, naive and antigen-experienced compartments could not be conclusively compared. The CMV infection status of donors was not known, potentially confounding age-related changes in expanded clonotypes. The long-lived group showed more naive CD4+ T cells, fewer expanded clones and increased TCR diversity than the aged group, suggesting age selection. Observed TCR beta diversity per million T cells fell roughly linearly with age, and a significant reduction was already apparent by age around 44.

Systemically healthy Caucasian individuals from Russia, some 38 in total and aged 6 to 90 years, were included as donors. Each donor gave 8 to 10 milliliters of peripheral blood, drawn into EDTA-treated Vacutainer tubes. Ficoll-Paque density-gradient centrifugation was used to isolate PBMCs, with at least 6 million per sample. Trizol reagent was used to extract total RNA from PBMCs, with at least 5 micrograms per sample. For every donor, flow cytometry on a PBMC aliquot measured the percentage of naive CD45RAhigh/CD27high T cells. In regard to this clonotype: The target of this receptor is not known. Base qualities are missing; no much larger clone stands one base away.

Library preparation used 5' RACE. The run used an Illumina HiSeq 2500. The second PCR ran for roughly 7 to 11 cycles and used a J-beta primer mix along with a sample-barcoded 5' primer. A unique molecular identifier was introduced onto each TCR beta cDNA molecule by a template-switch 5' adaptor carrying 12 random nucleotides. Each sample yielded at least 2.5 million CDR3-containing paired-end reads. All of the RNA was converted into first-strand cDNA using the Mint cDNA synthesis kit, with a TRBC-specific oligonucleotide serving as the primer. After uracil-DNA glycosylase treatment, a first 18-cycle PCR used universal primers M1SS and BC2_uni_R on all cDNA. As for the original processing: For normalization, 1 million high-quality reads, each with a distinct molecular identifier, were randomly selected from each sample. Reads sharing molecular identifiers were discarded rather than binned into consensus sequences. MiTCR, with a Q25 quality threshold and the strictest error-elimination algorithm, was used for CDR3 identification, clonotype clustering and error correction. A nonparametric unseen species model using Euler transformation provided a lower-bound estimate of total TCR beta diversity. TCRdb reprocessed the public reads (quality trimming at Q25 with fastp, clone calling with MiXCR) and kept in-frame beta chains. Duplicate CDR3 protein sequences are folded into a single record with the most common DNA and genes. V and J calls and clone size were set by TCRdb, not the authors. The table for this sample lists 1.2 million to 1.5 million distinct CDR3 sequences; almost 60% of them were counted only once. The ten most abundant clones make up over 5% of the sample.

The cysteine opens and the phenylalanine closes a CDR3 of 14 amino acids. Solely the CDR3 DNA is kept, with 42 bases framed from the first base. Deletion took 4 bases off V and 7 bases off J, with a span of 11 bases between the germline ends. The clonotype was recovered from a man between 18 and 35 years old in good health. Source material: blood. In this chain, TRBV12-3 or TRBV12-4 is recombined with TRBJ1-6; confidence is insufficient to name the D gene. The DNA sequence reads TGTGCCAGCAGTTGGGGTGGAAGGAATTCACCCCTCCACTTT. The translation is CASSWGGRNSPLHF.